A selection of T cell receptor beta chains follows, all from one sample in a study of cytomegalovirus exposure and HLA in healthy donors. Clones were sequenced by immunoSEQ multiplex PCR, and TCRdb holds only the in-frame ones, with some missing. The data show more than 130,000 clones, 77% seen once. The specimen sequenced was PBMCs. These receptors were taken from a woman aged 45-60 years in good health and CMV-seronegative. Each CDR3 is given with its conserved first and last residue. Fields, in order: V gene, J gene, D gene, clone size, CDR3 protein, CDR3 DNA. A D gene is named only where the DNA matches it firmly. A row's size may be missing; if present it is once, few, many or a size class.

TRBV28,TRBJ1-2,TRBD1,NA,CASSFTIGQGAGMNGYTF,TGTGCCAGCAGTTTCACCATCGGACAGGGGGCGGGTATGAATGGCTACACCTTC
TRBV7-9,TRBJ2-7,TRBD1,few,CASSLGVGQGAYEQYF,TGTGCCAGCAGCTTAGGGGTGGGGCAGGGGGCCTACGAGCAGTACTTC
TRBV6-1,TRBJ2-3,NA,NA,CASLSRATDTQYF,TGTGCCAGCTTAAGCAGGGCCACAGATACGCAGTATTTT
TRBV5-1,TRBJ2-7,NA,NA,CASSLTVGSYEQYF,TGCGCCAGCAGCTTAACAGTTGGCTCCTACGAGCAGTACTTC
TRBV19,TRBJ2-5,TRBD2,NA,CASSPLGGEETQYF,TGTGCCAGTAGTCCCCTTGGGGGGGAAGAGACCCAGTACTTC
TRBV30,TRBJ1-5,NA,NA,CAWSVRGGGGQPQHF,TGTGCCTGGAGTGTACGAGGGGGGGGCGGTCAGCCCCAGCATTTT
TRBV15,TRBJ2-3,TRBD2,NA,CATSPGGGSYTQYF,TGTGCCACCAGTCCTGGGGGGGGAAGTTATACGCAGTATTTT
TRBV5-3,TRBJ1-2,NA,many,CARSTQAQYGYTF,TGTGCCAGAAGCACACAGGCCCAGTATGGCTACACCTTC
TRBV21-1,TRBJ1-5,NA,NA,CASSSSRELDRNSNQPQHF,TGTGCCAGCAGCTCTTCTAGGGAACTAGACAGGAATAGCAATCAGCCCCAGCATTTT
TRBV2,TRBJ2-7,NA,NA,CASSAEVGYEQYF,TGTGCCAGCAGTGCGGAGGTTGGCTACGAGCAGTACTTC
TRBV4-2,TRBJ2-3,NA,NA,CASSQIAGADTQYF,TGTGCCAGCAGCCAGATTGCAGGGGCAGATACGCAGTATTTT
TRBV5-1,TRBJ2-3,NA,NA,CASSNAGIPTTDTQYF,TGCGCCAGCAGCAACGCCGGGATTCCAACCACAGATACGCAGTATTTT
TRBV15,TRBJ2-3,TRBD2,many,CATSRSPSGGDTQYF,TGTGCCACCAGCAGATCACCTAGCGGGGGAGATACGCAGTATTTT
TRBV4-1,TRBJ2-5,NA,NA,CASSQGLRGPLQETQYF,TGCGCCAGCAGCCAAGGGCTGCGGGGCCCTTTACAAGAGACCCAGTACTTC
TRBV5-1,TRBJ2-3,TRBD2,NA,CASSLVASGGSTDTQYF,TGCGCCAGCAGCTTGGTTGCTAGCGGGGGGAGCACAGATACGCAGTATTTT
TRBV5-1,TRBJ1-1,TRBD1,NA,CASSLDATGGMNTEAFF,TGCGCCAGCAGCTTGGATGCGACAGGGGGCATGAACACTGAAGCTTTCTTT
TRBV11-1,TRBJ2-3,TRBD2,NA,CASSSDGLVFYTQYF,TGTGCCAGCAGCTCCGATGGACTAGTTTTTTATACGCAGTATTTT
TRBV11-2,TRBJ1-1,NA,NA,CASSHGGGGTLTEAFF,TGTGCCAGCAGCCATGGTGGGGGAGGGACATTGACTGAAGCTTTCTTT
TRBV19,TRBJ1-2,NA,once,CASALDSLNYGYTF,TGTGCCAGTGCCCTGGACAGTCTTAACTATGGCTACACCTTC
TRBV19,TRBJ2-5,NA,NA,CASSMLGAGETQYF,TGTGCCAGTAGTATGTTAGGGGCAGGGGAGACCCAGTACTTC
TRBV7-9,TRBJ2-7,NA,few,CASSLGRSYEQYF,TGTGCCAGCAGCTTAGGGAGGTCCTACGAGCAGTACTTC
TRBV21-1,TRBJ1-2,NA,NA,CASSQDRAHGYTF,TGTGCCAGCAGCCAGGACAGGGCTCATGGCTACACCTTC
TRBV4-1,TRBJ2-7,NA,NA,CASSEDYEQYF,TGCGCCAGCAGCGAGGACTACGAGCAGTACTTC
TRBV5-4,TRBJ2-7,TRBD1,NA,CASSPGTGAVGEQYF,TGTGCCAGCAGCCCAGGGACAGGGGCAGTCGGGGAGCAGTACTTC
TRBV5-6,TRBJ1-6,TRBD1,once,CASRDSYNSPLHF,TGTGCCAGCCGGGACAGCTATAATTCACCCCTCCACTTT
TRBV7-2,TRBJ1-1,TRBD1,NA,CASSLGGAVNTEAFF,TGTGCCAGCAGCCTAGGGGGCGCCGTGAACACTGAAGCTTTCTTT
TRBV7-9,TRBJ1-2,NA,NA,CASSPNPRASGVGYTF,TGTGCCAGCAGCCCAAACCCGAGGGCCTCCGGTGTTGGCTACACCTTC
TRBV5-4,TRBJ1-5,NA,NA,CATSIQGDNQPQHF,TGTGCCACCTCCATACAGGGCGACAATCAGCCCCAGCATTTT
TRBV7-6,TRBJ2-1,TRBD1,NA,CASSSGQGAIYNEQFF,TGTGCCAGCAGCTCTGGACAGGGGGCTATCTACAATGAGCAGTTCTTC
TRBV19,TRBJ1-2,NA,NA,CASSSVNYGYTF,TGTGCCAGTAGCTCGGTAAACTATGGCTACACCTTC
TRBV9,TRBJ2-1,NA,NA,CASSVVGGVTHEQFF,TGTGCCAGCAGCGTAGTGGGCGGGGTAACGCATGAGCAGTTCTTC
TRBV7-9,TRBJ1-6,TRBD1,NA,CASSHIQGARSPLHF,TGTGCCAGCAGCCATATACAGGGGGCCCGATCACCCCTCCACTTT
TRBV7-9,TRBJ2-7,TRBD2,NA,CASSIRAGLTSGVSYEQYF,TGTGCCAGCAGCATTAGGGCGGGGTTGACTAGCGGGGTGTCCTACGAGCAGTACTTC
TRBV27,TRBJ2-7,TRBD1,NA,CASRYTGQGAYEQYF,TGTGCCAGCAGATACACGGGACAGGGGGCCTACGAGCAGTACTTC
TRBV11-3,TRBJ2-7,NA,NA,CASSSDMSSYEQYF,TGTGCCAGCAGTTCGGACATGAGCTCCTACGAGCAGTACTTC
TRBV7-2,TRBJ1-1,NA,once,CASSAGNTEAFF,TGTGCCAGCAGCGCAGGGAACACTGAAGCTTTCTTT
TRBV7-2,TRBJ1-2,TRBD1,NA,CASSLGGQVNYGYTF,TGTGCCAGCAGCTTAGGGGGACAGGTGAACTATGGCTACACCTTC
TRBV5-8,TRBJ2-3,NA,few,CAGLNRARGTDTQYF,TGTGCCGGACTAAACCGGGCCCGTGGGACAGATACGCAGTATTTT
TRBV6-6,TRBJ2-7,TRBD1,NA,CASSYPGTGNKDEQYF,TGTGCCAGCAGTTACCCCGGGACAGGGAATAAGGACGAGCAGTACTTC
TRBV5-1,TRBJ2-7,NA,NA,CASRGGYEQYF,TGCGCCAGCAGAGGGGGCTACGAGCAGTACTTC